The subject of this entry is one TCR beta chain. Its target is unknown. Presence of unique molecular identifiers characterized the TCR beta cDNA libraries. TCRdb called the PCR reads again in MiXCR, with one record for every CDR3 protein. The table lists 150,000 to 200,000 distinct CDR3 sequences, 36% of them singletons. These data belong to a study of post-analysis software for immune sequencing data. The V end was cut by 11 bases, the J end by 4 bases, with 22 bases between. This CDR3 is 15 amino acids long. Per the germline V gene, CDR1 is SGHTA and CDR2 is FQGNSA. Overall study results and limits: Significantly lower normalized Chao1 diversity was seen in multiple sclerosis patients than in controls.

The TCR comes from a girl aged 10-17 years with multiple sclerosis. The gene calls are TRBV7-2 and TRBJ2-3; D is possibly TRBD2 (6 bases). The sample was blood, taken after autologous hematopoietic stem cell transplantation. The CDR3 sequence: CARGYGDSRADTQYF. The CDR3 DNA sequence: TGTGCCCGCGGGTATGGGGACTCCCGCGCAGATACGCAGTATTTT.